A single sample is the source of the 20 T cell receptor beta chains below, sequenced in a study of T cell changes during pregnancy in multiple sclerosis. The method was immunoSEQ multiplex PCR; TCRdb's version includes in-frame clones alone and lacks a portion of them. Counted here are roughly 62,000 clones, 80% to 90% occurring once; the ten biggest clones make up roughly 2.6%. The sample here was peripheral blood, taken in the first trimester of pregnancy. These receptors all stem from a female donor with multiple sclerosis, enrolled in a pregnancy study.

The rearrangement links TRBV18 to TRBJ2-1; 15 bases are shared with TRBD2. CDR1 and CDR2 from the germline V gene are KGHSH and LQKENI. V lost 6 bases, J lost 8 bases, and 8 bases stayed unmatched. This CDR3 is built from 16 residues. CDR3 DNA sequence: TGTGCCAGCTCTCAGGGACTAGCGGGAGGAGGAGATGAGCAGTTCTTC. Its protein product is CASSQGLAGGGDEQFF. The full variable domain, with the rest looked up from reference TRBV18 and TRBJ2-1, is NAGVMQNPRHLVRRRGQEARLRCSPMKGHSHVYWYRQLPEEGLKFMVYLQKENIIDESGMPKERFSAEFPKEGPSILRIQQVVRGDSAAYFCASSQGLAGGGDEQFFGPGTRLTVL.

This clone was counted only a few times. V gene TRBV10-3 combines with J gene TRBJ1-1, with D possibly matching TRBD1 (6 bases). Trimming left V 4 bases short and J 3 bases short, with 9 bases between. Per germline, CDR1 ENHRY and CDR2 SYGVKD. The CDR3 consists of 13 residues. This CDR3 is CAISVEGDTEAFF. CDR3 bases: TGTGCCATCAGTGTAGAGGGGGACACTGAAGCTTTCTTT.

This rearrangement joins TRBV7-9 to TRBJ2-1; 8 bases are a match to TRBD2. V lost 1 base and J lost 5; bases outside the gene matches: 4. Germline V gene sequence: CDR1 SEHNR, CDR2 FQNEAQ (reference sequence). This CDR3 is built from 15 residues. CDR3 in amino acids: CASSLGSGGDNEQFF. The CDR3 nucleotides read TGTGCCAGCAGCTTAGGGTCGGGGGGGGACAATGAGCAGTTCTTC.

The chain couples TRBV7-6 to TRBJ2-3; 11 bases match TRBD1. Unmatched junction bases numbered 6, after V lost 5 bases and J lost 8 bases. CDR3 length equals 14 residues. The V gene's germline CDR1 is SGHVS and CDR2 FNYEAQ. CDR3 protein: CASSPGTGGATQYF. The CDR3 DNA is TGTGCCAGCAGCCCCGGGACAGGGGGAGCTACGCAGTATTTT.

The chain links TRBV6-5 to TRBJ1-1; the D is unclear. Deletions cut 0 bases from V and 3 bases from J, with 11 bases between. There are 15 residues in the CDR3. Per the germline V gene, CDR1 is MNHEY and CDR2 is SVGAGI. The CDR3 sequence: CASSYSSRRDTEAFF. The CDR3 nucleotides read TGTGCCAGCAGTTACTCTTCTCGACGGGACACTGAAGCTTTCTTT.

This rearrangement joins TRBV5-4 to TRBJ2-5, with 10 nucleotides matching TRBD2. The V gene end was trimmed by 6 bases and the J gene end by 8 bases; junction bases not matched to a gene: 13. Germline values: CDR1 SGHNT, CDR2 YYREEE (reference sequence). This CDR3 is built from 15 residues. The CDR3 nucleotides read TGTGCCAGCACCTCTAGCGGGAGCAGCAGAAACACCCAGTACTTC. It translates to CASTSSGSSRNTQYF. Supplemented by reference TRBV5-4 and TRBJ2-5, the full variable domain reads ETGVTQSPTHLIKTRGQQVTLRCSSQSGHNTVSWYQQALGQGPQFIFQYYREEENGRGNFPPRFSGLQFPNYSSELNVNALELDDSALYLCASTSSGSSRNTQYFGPGTRLLVL.

The gene calls are TRBV5-1 and TRBJ1-2; 10 bases fit TRBD1. After removal of 3 bases from V and 4 bases from J, the junction contained 6 bases not matched to a gene. CDR1 and CDR2 (germline): SGHRS, YFSETQ. The CDR3 contains 15 residues. CDR3 nucleotides: TGCGCCAGCAGCTGGGACCGGACAGGGGGCTATGGCTACACCTTC. It translates to CASSWDRTGGYGYTF.

V is TRBV11-2 and J is TRBJ1-6, with 10 bases fitting TRBD1. This CDR3 is 14 amino acids long. With V trimmed by 5 bases and J by 8 bases, 3 bases remained unmatched. Germline CDR1 and CDR2: SGHAT and FQNNGV. The CDR3, as DNA: TGTGCCAGCAGCGCGGACAGGGGGTATTCACCCCTCCACTTT. Translated: CASSADRGYSPLHF.

The chain links TRBV11-2 to TRBJ1-1, with D possibly matching TRBD1 (6 bases). The CDR3 totals 14 residues. V was cut by 5 bases and J by 4 bases, with 14 bases left in between. Germline assignment: CDR1 SGHAT and CDR2 FQNNGV. This CDR3 reads CASSIAGDSTEAFF. CDR3 bases: TGTGCCAGCAGCATTGCAGGGGATTCCACTGAAGCTTTCTTT. Full variable domain (rest looked up from reference TRBV11-2 and TRBJ1-1): EAGVAQSPRYKIIEKRQSVAFWCNPISGHATLYWYQQILGQGPKLLIQFQNNGVVDDSQLPKDRFSAERLKGVDSTLKIQPAKLEDSAVYLCASSIAGDSTEAFFGQGTRLTVV.

The V and J genes are TRBV6-5 and TRBJ1-2; weak D call: TRBD1 (6 bases). Per germline, CDR1 MNHEY and CDR2 SVGAGI. V was trimmed by 5 bases and J by 4 bases, leaving 11 bases between them. This CDR3 has 13 amino acids. The chain's CDR3 is CASSSDRIYGYTF. In nucleotides, the CDR3 is TGTGCCAGCAGTAGCGACAGGATCTATGGCTACACCTTC.

This chain joins TRBV7-3 and TRBJ2-1, with D tentatively TRBD1 (6 bases). Germline V CDR1 and CDR2: SGHTA, FQGTGA. Trimming left V 3 bases short and J 8 bases short, with 14 bases between. This CDR3 contains 14 residues. This CDR3 is CASSFLGAGDEQFF. The CDR3 nucleotides read TGTGCCAGCAGCTTCTTGGGGGCTGGGGATGAGCAGTTCTTC.

This clone was observed a single time. The chain joins TRBV4-1 to TRBJ1-2; D is ambiguous. The V and J ends lost 0 bases and 8 bases respectively, with 13 bases between them. The V gene's germline CDR1 is MGHRA and CDR2 YSYEKL. The CDR3 length is 14 residues. The CDR3: CASSQEALTGGYTF. The CDR3 coding sequence is TGCGCCAGCAGCCAAGAAGCTCTGACGGGGGGCTACACCTTC.

This chain links TRBV19 with TRBJ2-7; the match to TRBD1 covers 7 bases. The length of the CDR3 is 14 residues. Trimming removed 3 bases from V and 5 bases from J; junction bases left unmatched: 7. Germline CDR1 LNHDA, CDR2 SQIVND (reference sequence). The CDR3, as DNA: TGTGCCAGTAGTATTGGAGTGGGACAGAACGAGCAGTACTTC. Translating it yields CASSIGVGQNEQYF.

The genes are TRBV6-1 and TRBJ2-1; 7 nucleotides agree with TRBD1. This CDR3 has 15 residues. The germline gives CDR1 MNHNS, CDR2 SASEGT. V lost 7 bases, J lost 0 bases, and 6 bases stayed unmatched. CDR3 amino acids: CASTDHRGSYNEQFF. The CDR3 DNA reads as TGTGCCAGCACGGACCACAGGGGCTCCTACAATGAGCAGTTCTTC.

This rearrangement joins TRBV30 to TRBJ1-1; 7 bases align to TRBD1. The CDR3 is 12 amino acids. Trimming took 7 bases from V and 5 from J; bases not matched to a gene: 7. Germline loops: CDR1 GTSNPN, CDR2 SVGIG (reference sequence). The CDR3 is CALDRWSTEAFF. The CDR3, as DNA: TGTGCCTTGGACAGGTGGAGTACTGAAGCTTTCTTT.

The chain is built from TRBV30 and TRBJ1-2, with D possibly being TRBD1 (5 bases). The CDR3 extends over 14 amino acids. The V gene's germline CDR1 is GTSNPN and CDR2 SVGIG (reference sequence). Trimming cost V 2 bases and J 3 bases, with 13 bases left between them. The CDR3 region has the DNA TGTGCCTGGAGTCCTCCGGGACTGTACTATGGCTACACCTTC. This encodes CAWSPPGLYYGYTF.

The table lists this clone with a few counts. J is TRBJ1-1 and V is TRBV25-1; D ambiguous. CDR1 is MGHDK, CDR2 SYGVNS, per germline. The V gene lost 7 bases and the J gene lost 9 bases, with 12 bases spanning the gap. This CDR3 has 11 residues. In nucleotides, the CDR3 is TGTGCCAGCACACGGCTGGGCCAAGCTTTCTTT. Translating gives CASTRLGQAFF.

V gene TRBV4-3 combines with J gene TRBJ1-1; D is possibly TRBD1 (5 bases). The CDR3 has 14 residues. With 1 base removed from V and 3 bases from J, the gap between germline ends came to 9 bases. Germline-derived CDR1 and CDR2 are LGHNA and YSLEER. CDR3 residues: CASSQGGGDTEAFF. CDR3 DNA sequence: TGCGCCAGCAGCCAAGGCGGGGGTGACACTGAAGCTTTCTTT.

V is TRBV6-6 and J is TRBJ2-1; D perhaps matches TRBD2 (7 bases). CDR3 size: 13 residues. Germline CDR1 MNHNY, CDR2 SVGAGI (reference sequence). V dropped 7 bases and J dropped 8 bases, with 15 bases sitting between them. CDR3 amino acids: CASKPGGGYEQFF. The CDR3 DNA is TGTGCCAGCAAGCCGGGGGGCGGATATGAGCAGTTCTTC.

The chain uses TRBV28 and TRBJ1-5; no clear D. V was trimmed by 7 bases and J by 4 bases, leaving 8 bases between them. The CDR3 totals 12 residues. CDR1 and CDR2 (germline): MDHEN, SYDVKM. The CDR3 spells CASNRGNQPQHF. CDR3 coding DNA: TGTGCCAGCAACCGCGGAAATCAGCCCCAGCATTTT.